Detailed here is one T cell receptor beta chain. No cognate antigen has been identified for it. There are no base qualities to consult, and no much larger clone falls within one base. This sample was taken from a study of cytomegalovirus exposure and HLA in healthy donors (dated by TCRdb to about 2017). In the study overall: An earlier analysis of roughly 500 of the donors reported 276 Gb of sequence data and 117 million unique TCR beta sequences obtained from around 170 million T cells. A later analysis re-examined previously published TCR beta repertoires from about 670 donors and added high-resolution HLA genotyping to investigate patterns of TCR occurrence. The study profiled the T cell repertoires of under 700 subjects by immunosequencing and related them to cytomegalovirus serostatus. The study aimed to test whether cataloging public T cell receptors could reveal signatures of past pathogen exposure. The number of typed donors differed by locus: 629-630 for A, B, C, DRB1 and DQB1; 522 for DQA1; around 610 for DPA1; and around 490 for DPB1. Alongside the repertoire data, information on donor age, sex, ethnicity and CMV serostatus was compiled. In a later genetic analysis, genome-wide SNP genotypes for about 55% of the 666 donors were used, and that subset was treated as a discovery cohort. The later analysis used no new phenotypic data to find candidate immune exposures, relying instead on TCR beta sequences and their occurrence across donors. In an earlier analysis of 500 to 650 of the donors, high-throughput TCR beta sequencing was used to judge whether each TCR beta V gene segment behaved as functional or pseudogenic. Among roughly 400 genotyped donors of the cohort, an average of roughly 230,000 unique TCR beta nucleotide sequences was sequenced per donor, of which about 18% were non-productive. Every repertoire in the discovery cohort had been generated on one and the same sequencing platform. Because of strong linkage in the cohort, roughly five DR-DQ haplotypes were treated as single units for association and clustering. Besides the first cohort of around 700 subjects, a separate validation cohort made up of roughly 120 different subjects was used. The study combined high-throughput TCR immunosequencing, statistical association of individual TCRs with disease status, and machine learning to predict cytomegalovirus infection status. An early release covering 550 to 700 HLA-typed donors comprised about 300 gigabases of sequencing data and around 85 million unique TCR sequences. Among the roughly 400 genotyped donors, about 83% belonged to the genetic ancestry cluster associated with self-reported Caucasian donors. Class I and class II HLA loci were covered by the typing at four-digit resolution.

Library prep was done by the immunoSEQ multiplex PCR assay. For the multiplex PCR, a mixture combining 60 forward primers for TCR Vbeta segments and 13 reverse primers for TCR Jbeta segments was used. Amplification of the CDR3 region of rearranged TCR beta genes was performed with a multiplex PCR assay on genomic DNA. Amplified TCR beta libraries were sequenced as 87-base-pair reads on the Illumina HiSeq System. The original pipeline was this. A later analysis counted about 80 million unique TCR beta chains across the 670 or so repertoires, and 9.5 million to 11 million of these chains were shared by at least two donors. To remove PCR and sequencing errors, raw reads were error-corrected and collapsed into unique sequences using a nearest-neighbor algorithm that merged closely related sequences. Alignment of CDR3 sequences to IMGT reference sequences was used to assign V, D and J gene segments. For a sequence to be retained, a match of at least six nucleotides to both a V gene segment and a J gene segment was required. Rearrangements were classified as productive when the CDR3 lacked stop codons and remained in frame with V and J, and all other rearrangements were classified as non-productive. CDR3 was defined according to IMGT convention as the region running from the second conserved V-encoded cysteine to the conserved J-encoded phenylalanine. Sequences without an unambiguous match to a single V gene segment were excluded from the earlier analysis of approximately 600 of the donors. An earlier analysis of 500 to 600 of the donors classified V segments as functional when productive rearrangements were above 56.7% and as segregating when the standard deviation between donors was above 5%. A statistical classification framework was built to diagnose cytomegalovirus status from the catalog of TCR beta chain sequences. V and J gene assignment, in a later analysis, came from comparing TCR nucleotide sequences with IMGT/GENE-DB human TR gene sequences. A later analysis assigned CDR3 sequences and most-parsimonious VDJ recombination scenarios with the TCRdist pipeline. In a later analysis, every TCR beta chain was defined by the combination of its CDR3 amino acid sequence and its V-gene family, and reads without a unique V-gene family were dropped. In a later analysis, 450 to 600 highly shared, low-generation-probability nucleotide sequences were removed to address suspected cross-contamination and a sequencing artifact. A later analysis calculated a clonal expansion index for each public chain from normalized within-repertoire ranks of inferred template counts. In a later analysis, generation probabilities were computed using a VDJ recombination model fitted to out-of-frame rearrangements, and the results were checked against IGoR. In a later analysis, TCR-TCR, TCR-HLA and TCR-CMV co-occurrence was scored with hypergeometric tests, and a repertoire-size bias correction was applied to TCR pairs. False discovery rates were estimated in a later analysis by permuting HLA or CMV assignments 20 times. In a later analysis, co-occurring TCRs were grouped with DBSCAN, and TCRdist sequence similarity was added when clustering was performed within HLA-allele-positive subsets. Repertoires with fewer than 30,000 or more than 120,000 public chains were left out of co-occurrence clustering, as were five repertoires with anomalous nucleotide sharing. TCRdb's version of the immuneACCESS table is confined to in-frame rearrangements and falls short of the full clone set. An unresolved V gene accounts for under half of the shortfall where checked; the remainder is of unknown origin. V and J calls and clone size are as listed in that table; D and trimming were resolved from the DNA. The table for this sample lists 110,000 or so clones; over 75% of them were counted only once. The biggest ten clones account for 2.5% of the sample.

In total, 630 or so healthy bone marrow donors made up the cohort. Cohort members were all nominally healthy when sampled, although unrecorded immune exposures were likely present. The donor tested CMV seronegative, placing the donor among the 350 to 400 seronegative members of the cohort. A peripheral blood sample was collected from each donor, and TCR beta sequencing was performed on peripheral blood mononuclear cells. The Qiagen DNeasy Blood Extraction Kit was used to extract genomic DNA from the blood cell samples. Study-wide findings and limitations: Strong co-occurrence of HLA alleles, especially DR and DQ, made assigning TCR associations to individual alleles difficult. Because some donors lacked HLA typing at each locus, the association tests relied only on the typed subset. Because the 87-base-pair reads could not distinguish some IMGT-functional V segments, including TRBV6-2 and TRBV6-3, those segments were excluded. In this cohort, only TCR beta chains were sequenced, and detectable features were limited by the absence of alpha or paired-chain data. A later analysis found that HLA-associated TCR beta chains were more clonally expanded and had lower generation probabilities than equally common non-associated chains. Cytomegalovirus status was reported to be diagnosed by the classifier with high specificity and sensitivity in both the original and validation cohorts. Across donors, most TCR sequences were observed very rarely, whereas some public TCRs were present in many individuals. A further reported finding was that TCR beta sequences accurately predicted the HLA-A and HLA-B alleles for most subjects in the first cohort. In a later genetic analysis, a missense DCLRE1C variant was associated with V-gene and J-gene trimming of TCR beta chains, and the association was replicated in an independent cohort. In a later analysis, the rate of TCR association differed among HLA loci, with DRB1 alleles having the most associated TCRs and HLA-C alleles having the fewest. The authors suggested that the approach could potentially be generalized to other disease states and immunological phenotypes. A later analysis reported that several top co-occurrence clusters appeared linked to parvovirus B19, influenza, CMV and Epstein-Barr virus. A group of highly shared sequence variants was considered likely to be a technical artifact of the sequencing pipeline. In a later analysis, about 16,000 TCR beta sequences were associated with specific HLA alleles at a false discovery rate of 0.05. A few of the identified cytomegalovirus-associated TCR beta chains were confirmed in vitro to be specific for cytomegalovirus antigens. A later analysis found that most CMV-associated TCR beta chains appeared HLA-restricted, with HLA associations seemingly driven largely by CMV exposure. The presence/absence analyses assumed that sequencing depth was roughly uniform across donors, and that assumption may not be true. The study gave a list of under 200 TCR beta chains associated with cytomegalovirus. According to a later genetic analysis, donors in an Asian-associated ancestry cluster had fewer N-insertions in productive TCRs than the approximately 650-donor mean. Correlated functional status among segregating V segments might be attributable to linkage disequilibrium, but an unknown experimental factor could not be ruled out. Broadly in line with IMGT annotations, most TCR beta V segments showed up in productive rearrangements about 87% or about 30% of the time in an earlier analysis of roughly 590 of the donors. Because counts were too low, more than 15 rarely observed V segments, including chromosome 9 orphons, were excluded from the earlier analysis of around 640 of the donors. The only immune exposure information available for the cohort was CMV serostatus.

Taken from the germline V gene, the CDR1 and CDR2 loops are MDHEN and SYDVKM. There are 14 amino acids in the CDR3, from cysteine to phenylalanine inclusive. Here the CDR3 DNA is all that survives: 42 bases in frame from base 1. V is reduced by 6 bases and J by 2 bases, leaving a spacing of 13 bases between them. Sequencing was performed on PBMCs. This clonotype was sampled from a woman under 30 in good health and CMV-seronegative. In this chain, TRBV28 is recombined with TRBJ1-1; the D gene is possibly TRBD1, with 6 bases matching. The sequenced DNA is TGTGCCAGCAGCCTCGGGACAACCAACACTGAAGCTTTCTTT. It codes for CASSLGTTNTEAFF. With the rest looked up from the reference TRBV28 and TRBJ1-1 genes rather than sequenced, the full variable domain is DVKVTQSSRYLVKRTGEKVFLECVQDMDHENMFWYRQDPGLGLRLIYFSYDVKMKEKGDIPEGYSVSREKKERFSLILESASTNQTSMYLCASSLGTTNTEAFFGQGTRLTVV.